The source of this T cell receptor beta chain is a study of T cell responses to AZD1222 COVID-19 vaccine. The assay was immunoSEQ multiplex PCR, and TCRdb's table has in-frame clones only and misses some. Of about 120,000 clones in the sample, 86% were seen once. V lost 5 bases, J lost 8 bases, and 10 bases lay in between. Germline loops: CDR1 SGHTS, CDR2 YDEGEE. This CDR3 has 12 amino acids. General study points: CD4 TCRs covered the whole spike, strongest at regions 160-218 and 743-854. Females made up more of the donors, who were largely white British, and clonal diversity may have come out too low.

As regards this clone: Antigen specificity is unknown.

This TCR came from an adult who received the AZD1222 COVID-19 vaccine. The rearrangement links TRBV5-8 to TRBJ1-4; D is unclear. The material sequenced was peripheral blood, taken 28 days after the second AZD1222 dose. The CDR3 DNA is TGTGCCAGCAGTCATACGGGGGAAAAACTGTTTTTT. This translates into CASSHTGEKLFF.